Listed below are T cell receptor beta chains from one sample, sequenced in a study of graft-versus-host responses after intestinal transplantation. Sequenced by immunoSEQ multiplex PCR; TCRdb stores in-frame clones only, minus some. Counted here are more than 9,500 clones, 65% to 80% occurring once; the ten biggest clones make up about 35%. Here the sequenced sample was PBMCs, taken about 490 days after intestinal transplant. All receptors derive from a human patient who received an intestinal transplant, so some T cells may come from the graft donor. Each CDR3 is given with its conserved first and last residue. The D gene is left open where the match is weak. Clone size is stated in some rows and not others, as once, few, many or a class when expanded.

d_gene	v_gene	abundance	j_gene	CDR3aa	CDR3nt
NA	TRBV19	few	TRBJ1-3	CASRVKGSGNTIYF	TGTGCCAGTAGAGTTAAGGGCTCTGGAAACACCATATATTTT
NA	TRBV21-1	NA	TRBJ1-5	CASSKIDPGGGGQPQHF	TGTGCCAGCAGCAAAATTGACCCAGGGGGCGGGGGGCAGCCCCAGCATTTT
NA	TRBV7-9	NA	TRBJ1-3	CASSRPTDSGNTIYF	TGTGCCAGCAGTCGACCGACAGACTCTGGAAACACCATATATTTT
NA	TRBV6-1	NA	TRBJ2-3	CASRENWRADTQYF	TGTGCCAGCAGGGAAAACTGGAGGGCAGATACGCAGTATTTT
TRBD1	TRBV29-1	NA	TRBJ2-2	CSVQDRAGELFF	TGCAGCGTTCAAGACAGGGCAGGGGAGCTGTTTTTT
NA	TRBV2	NA	TRBJ1-5	CASSADNQPQHF	TGTGCCAGCAGTGCGGACAATCAGCCCCAGCATTTT
TRBD1	TRBV27	NA	TRBJ1-5	CASSLRGPVGNQPQHF	TGTGCCAGCAGTTTAAGGGGGCCTGTGGGCAATCAGCCCCAGCATTTT
NA	TRBV27	NA	TRBJ2-1	CASSLWEPGRGEQFF	TGTGCCAGCAGTTTATGGGAACCGGGGCGGGGTGAGCAGTTCTTC
NA	TRBV18	NA	TRBJ1-1	CASSPPRFGLGNTEAFF	TGTGCCAGCTCACCACCCCGATTTGGATTGGGGAACACTGAAGCTTTCTTT
TRBD1	TRBV5-4	NA	TRBJ2-7	CASSLARGQGGEEQYF	TGTGCCAGCAGCTTGGCGAGGGGACAGGGAGGTGAAGAGCAGTACTTC
NA	TRBV28	NA	TRBJ2-5	CASRAGSQETQYF	TGTGCCAGTCGAGCGGGTTCCCAAGAGACCCAGTACTTC
NA	TRBV7-9	NA	TRBJ2-2	CAARNTGELFF	TGTGCCGCACGGAACACCGGGGAGCTGTTTTTT
NA	TRBV29-1	NA	TRBJ2-1	CSVEDGNEQFF	TGCAGCGTTGAGGACGGCAATGAGCAGTTCTTC
NA	TRBV9	NA	TRBJ2-1	CARWLASYNEQFF	TGTGCCCGGTGGCTAGCATCCTACAATGAGCAGTTCTTC
NA	TRBV30	few	TRBJ2-5	CAWSRLAQYQETQYF	TGTGCCTGGAGTCGGCTAGCGCAGTACCAAGAGACCCAGTACTTC
TRBD2	TRBV2	once	TRBJ2-4	CASSLPPGLAGAPVAKNIQYF	TGTGCCAGCAGTCTCCCACCGGGACTAGCGGGTGCTCCTGTTGCCAAAAACATTCAGTACTTC
TRBD1	TRBV2	few	TRBJ2-6	CASSGTGALGANVLTF	TGTGCCAGCAGTGGGACAGGGGCGCTCGGGGCCAACGTCCTGACTTTC
NA	TRBV19	NA	TRBJ1-5	CASSILRGNQPQHF	TGTGCCAGTAGTATCCTCAGGGGCAATCAGCCCCAGCATTTT
TRBD1	TRBV10-3	NA	TRBJ1-1	CATKRQGWGVVEAFF	TGTGCCACTAAACGACAGGGATGGGGAGTGGTTGAAGCTTTCTTT
NA	TRBV2	NA	TRBJ1-5	CASNVRIDQPQHF	TGTGCCAGCAATGTCAGGATAGATCAGCCCCAGCATTTT
NA	TRBV27	NA	TRBJ2-2	CASSPGTGRSGRSTGELFF	TGTGCCAGCAGTCCCGGGACAGGGCGGAGCGGGAGGAGCACCGGGGAGCTGTTTTTT
NA	TRBV13	NA	TRBJ1-5	CASSFRGINQPQHF	TGTGCCAGCAGCTTTAGGGGGATTAATCAGCCCCAGCATTTT
TRBD2	TRBV27	NA	TRBJ2-1	CASSLKPHSGRGFF	TGTGCCAGCAGTTTGAAACCTCATAGCGGGAGGGGGTTCTTC
TRBD2	TRBV7-8	NA	TRBJ2-5	CATQRGLQETQYF	TGTGCCACCCAGCGGGGACTGCAAGAGACCCAGTACTTC
NA	TRBV5-4	few	TRBJ2-2	CASSPVYTGELFF	TGTGCCAGCAGCCCCGTTTACACCGGGGAGCTGTTTTTT
NA	TRBV27	NA	TRBJ1-5	CASSLSIGNEGNQPQHF	TGTGCCAGCAGTTTATCGATCGGGAATGAGGGCAATCAGCCCCAGCATTTT
NA	TRBV6-5	NA	TRBJ2-1	CASTISAPWGEQFF	TGTGCCAGCACCATTTCCGCCCCCTGGGGTGAGCAGTTCTTC
NA	TRBV7-9	NA	TRBJ1-2	CASSPRGGFYGYTF	TGTGCCAGCAGCCCCCGGGGCGGTTTCTATGGCTACACCTTC
NA	TRBV28	NA	TRBJ2-7	CASSFLGVGYEQYF	TGTGCCAGCAGCTTCCTTGGGGTGGGCTACGAGCAGTACTTC
NA	TRBV28	NA	TRBJ1-5	CASSYGSSSQPQHF	TGTGCCAGCAGTTATGGGTCATCATCTCAGCCCCAGCATTTT
NA	TRBV28	NA	TRBJ2-2	CASSLGGANTGELFF	TGTGCCAGCAGTTTAGGGGGAGCGAACACCGGGGAGCTGTTTTTT
NA	TRBV6-5	NA	TRBJ1-2	CASSQPTGYGYTF	TGTGCCAGCAGTCAACCCACAGGCTATGGCTACACCTTC
NA	TRBV6-1	NA	TRBJ1-5	CASSVPVDSNQPQHF	TGTGCCAGCAGTGTCCCGGTCGATAGCAATCAGCCCCAGCATTTT
TRBD1	TRBV29-1	few	TRBJ1-5	CSVVTGGVGSNQPQHF	TGCAGCGTTGTTACAGGGGGGGTAGGAAGCAATCAGCCCCAGCATTTT
TRBD2	TRBV11-1	NA	TRBJ2-3	CASSFGLAGVDTQYF	TGTGCCAGCAGCTTCGGACTAGCGGGAGTAGATACGCAGTATTTT
NA	TRBV29-1	once	TRBJ1-5	CSVEDGEGGNQPQHF	TGCAGCGTTGAAGATGGCGAGGGGGGGAATCAGCCCCAGCATTTT
NA	TRBV6-5	NA	TRBJ2-7	CASTRDISYEQYF	TGTGCCAGCACCCGAGACATTTCCTACGAGCAGTACTTC
NA	TRBV28	once	TRBJ2-2	CASKLDGTGELFF	TGTGCCAGCAAGCTCGACGGTACCGGGGAGCTGTTTTTT
NA	TRBV9	NA	TRBJ1-1	CASSVYLAGATEAFF	TGTGCCAGCAGCGTATATCTGGCAGGGGCCACTGAAGCTTTCTTT
TRBD2	TRBV5-4	NA	TRBJ2-3	CASSLGGAGGPTDTQYF	TGTGCCAGCAGCTTGGGTGGGGCGGGAGGGCCAACAGATACGCAGTATTTT
TRBD1	TRBV5-1	NA	TRBJ2-1	CASSPTGTAYNEQFF	TGCGCCAGCAGTCCCACCGGGACAGCCTACAATGAGCAGTTCTTC
NA	TRBV6-4	once	TRBJ2-1	CASSPTESSYNEQFF	TGTGCCAGCAGCCCGACGGAAAGCTCCTACAATGAGCAGTTCTTC
NA	TRBV11-3	NA	TRBJ2-5	CASSLGPRTQYF	TGTGCCAGCAGCTTGGGCCCTCGGACCCAGTACTTC
TRBD2	TRBV4-2	NA	TRBJ2-1	CASSVVNGRGFDEQFF	TGTGCCAGCAGTGTAGTTAACGGGAGGGGATTTGATGAGCAGTTCTTC
NA	TRBV5-1	NA	TRBJ2-2	CASSPPSGGTYTGELFF	TGCGCCAGCAGCCCACCCAGTGGGGGCACCTACACCGGGGAGCTGTTTTTT
NA	TRBV5-8	NA	TRBJ1-5	CASSRHRDQPQHF	TGTGCCAGCAGCCGCCACAGGGATCAGCCCCAGCATTTT
TRBD2	TRBV18	NA	TRBJ2-3	CASSPELAGGPDTQYF	TGTGCCAGCTCCCCCGAACTAGCGGGAGGACCAGATACGCAGTATTTT
TRBD1	TRBV2	NA	TRBJ1-6	CASSEDRGYNSPLHF	TGTGCCAGCAGTGAAGACAGGGGGTATAATTCACCCCTCCACTTT
TRBD2	TRBV10-3	NA	TRBJ2-1	CAIRRGREGRNNEQFF	TGTGCCATCAGGAGGGGGCGGGAGGGCCGGAACAATGAGCAGTTCTTC
NA	TRBV2	NA	TRBJ2-3	CASSAGVILTDTQYF	TGTGCCAGCAGTGCAGGGGTTATCCTCACAGATACGCAGTATTTT
TRBD2	TRBV29-1	NA	TRBJ2-7	CSVGGLAGAYEQYF	TGCAGCGTGGGGGGACTAGCGGGAGCCTACGAGCAGTACTTC
NA	TRBV27	NA	TRBJ2-5	CASSLSVGGGETQYF	TGTGCCAGCAGTTTATCGGTTGGGGGCGGAGAGACCCAGTACTTC
NA	TRBV7-2	NA	TRBJ2-1	CASSPNPLRNEQFF	TGTGCCAGCAGCCCCAACCCCCTGCGCAATGAGCAGTTCTTC
NA	TRBV11-2	NA	TRBJ2-3	CASSLERGSTDTQYF	TGTGCCAGCAGCTTAGAACGTGGTAGCACAGATACGCAGTATTTT
TRBD1	TRBV2	NA	TRBJ1-2	CASSEGDRLWANNYGYTF	TGTGCCAGCAGTGAGGGGGACAGGTTATGGGCAAACAACTATGGCTACACCTTC
NA	TRBV18	NA	TRBJ1-3	CASSTDRISGNTIYF	TGTGCCAGCTCGACCGACAGGATCTCTGGAAACACCATATATTTT
NA	TRBV4-2	few	TRBJ2-2	CASSQDGQNTGELFF	TGTGCCAGCAGCCAAGATGGACAGAACACCGGGGAGCTGTTTTTT
NA	TRBV12-5	NA	TRBJ2-3	CASGPGTLTDTQYF	TGTGCTAGTGGTCCTGGTACTCTCACAGATACGCAGTATTTT
NA	TRBV5-1	NA	TRBJ2-5	CASSWGETQYF	TGCGCCAGCAGCTGGGGGGAGACCCAGTACTTC
TRBD1	TRBV14	NA	TRBJ1-2	CASSRTGDYYGYTF	TGTGCCAGCAGCCGGACAGGGGACTACTATGGCTACACCTTC